A selection of T cell receptor beta chains follows, all from one sample in a study of T-cell reconstitution after alpha-beta-depleted transplantation in children. TCRdb reanalysed the PCR reads using MiXCR and keeps one entry per CDR3 protein. The data show 600,000 to 800,000 distinct CDR3 sequences, about an eighth seen once. The specimen was PBMCs, collected before TCRalphabeta/CD19-depleted stem cell transplant. These receptors all come from a girl aged 2-10 years with congenital amegakaryocytic thrombocytopenia, due to receive a stem cell transplant. Each CDR3 is given with its conserved first and last residue. The D gene is left open where the match is weak. Not every row has a clone size; where given, it reads once, few, many or a size class.

j_gene: TRBJ2-5; v_gene: TRBV25-1; abundance: NA; d_gene: TRBD2; CDR3nt: TGTGCCAGCAGTTCTCGGACTAGCGTGGAGATAGAGACCCAGTACTTC; CDR3aa: CASSSRTSVEIETQYF
j_gene: TRBJ2-2; v_gene: TRBV15; abundance: NA; d_gene: NA; CDR3nt: TGTGCCACCAGCAGATCCCCCACCGGGGAGCTGTTTTTT; CDR3aa: CATSRSPTGELFF
j_gene: TRBJ2-7; v_gene: TRBV18; abundance: many; d_gene: TRBD1; CDR3nt: TGTGCCAGCTCGGTGGGGACAGGGGCCTACGAGCAGTACTTC; CDR3aa: CASSVGTGAYEQYF
j_gene: TRBJ2-3; v_gene: TRBV5-1; abundance: NA; d_gene: NA; CDR3nt: TGCGCCAGCAGCTTGGATAGGACGCAGGGCCACACAGATACGCAGTATTTT; CDR3aa: CASSLDRTQGHTDTQYF
j_gene: TRBJ2-1; v_gene: TRBV20-1; abundance: NA; d_gene: TRBD2; CDR3nt: TGCAGTGGAGGGAGGGCCTACAATGAGCAGTTCTTC; CDR3aa: CSGGRAYNEQFF
j_gene: TRBJ2-1; v_gene: TRBV3-1; abundance: many; d_gene: TRBD2; CDR3nt: TGTGCCAGCAGCCCACTAGCGGCCGGTGAGCAGTTCTTC; CDR3aa: CASSPLAAGEQFF
j_gene: TRBJ2-7; v_gene: TRBV16; abundance: few; d_gene: TRBD1; CDR3nt: TGTGCCAGCAGCCAATCAGTACAGGGGGCCTACGAGCAGTACTTC; CDR3aa: CASSQSVQGAYEQYF
j_gene: TRBJ2-3; v_gene: TRBV12-3/TRBV12-4; abundance: many; d_gene: NA; CDR3nt: TGTGCCAGCACCCCGGGCGGGATAGGTGTAGCTACGCAGTATTTT; CDR3aa: CASTPGGIGVATQYF
j_gene: TRBJ1-5; v_gene: TRBV7-8; abundance: many; d_gene: TRBD1; CDR3nt: TGTGCCAGCAGCCCGACGGAGACAGGGAATTGGGGCAATCAGCCCCAGCATTTT; CDR3aa: CASSPTETGNWGNQPQHF
j_gene: TRBJ2-5; v_gene: TRBV5-1; abundance: NA; d_gene: NA; CDR3nt: TGCGCCAGCAGCTTTACTAGACTTCCAGAGACCCAGTACTTC; CDR3aa: CASSFTRLPETQYF
j_gene: TRBJ1-1; v_gene: TRBV5-1; abundance: NA; d_gene: TRBD1; CDR3nt: TGCGCCAGCGCCCTTGTAGGGGGCGAAGCTTTCTTT; CDR3aa: CASALVGGEAFF
j_gene: TRBJ2-5; v_gene: TRBV7-2; abundance: NA; d_gene: NA; CDR3nt: TGTGCCAGCAGCATACTATCAGGGGAGACCCAGTACTTC; CDR3aa: CASSILSGETQYF
j_gene: TRBJ2-7; v_gene: TRBV4-1; abundance: NA; d_gene: NA; CDR3nt: TGCGCCAGCAGCTTTTCGGGCAACGCCTACGAGCAGTACTTC; CDR3aa: CASSFSGNAYEQYF
j_gene: TRBJ2-7; v_gene: TRBV3-1; abundance: NA; d_gene: NA; CDR3nt: TGTGCCAGCAGCCAAAAGGCGGGGACGGCTACCCCCTACGAGCAGTACTTC; CDR3aa: CASSQKAGTATPYEQYF
j_gene: TRBJ1-4; v_gene: TRBV5-1; abundance: NA; d_gene: NA; CDR3nt: TGCGCCAGCAGCTTGGGTACACTTGGAGGGGTTGGTGAAAAACTGTTTTTT; CDR3aa: CASSLGTLGGVGEKLFF
j_gene: TRBJ2-1; v_gene: TRBV29-1; abundance: many; d_gene: TRBD2; CDR3nt: TGCAGCGTTGGGGGGGTAACTAGCGGGATCTACAATGAGCAGTTCTTC; CDR3aa: CSVGGVTSGIYNEQFF
j_gene: TRBJ2-3; v_gene: TRBV5-1; abundance: many; d_gene: NA; CDR3nt: TGCGCCAGCAGTCGCGCCGAGGAAGATACGCAGTATTTT; CDR3aa: CASSRAEEDTQYF
j_gene: TRBJ2-7; v_gene: TRBV20-1; abundance: few; d_gene: NA; CDR3nt: TGCTGTGCTAGAGATCCCCGCAGGAACCCCATCGAATCGGGGCAGTACTTC; CDR3aa: CCARDPRRNPIESGQYF
j_gene: TRBJ2-7; v_gene: TRBV11-2; abundance: many; d_gene: NA; CDR3nt: TGTGCCAGCAGCTTGTCTCGTTACTCCTACGAGCAGTACTTC; CDR3aa: CASSLSRYSYEQYF
j_gene: TRBJ2-7; v_gene: TRBV20-1; abundance: NA; d_gene: NA; CDR3nt: TGCAGTGCGAGGCCTAGGGTCCCATACGAGCAGTACTTC; CDR3aa: CSARPRVPYEQYF
j_gene: TRBJ1-1; v_gene: TRBV15; abundance: few; d_gene: NA; CDR3nt: TGTGCCACCAGCAGAGAAGGGTACACTGAAGCTTTCTTT; CDR3aa: CATSREGYTEAFF
j_gene: TRBJ2-2; v_gene: TRBV5-1; abundance: few; d_gene: NA; CDR3nt: TGCGCCAGCAGCTCCCCGGGGGGACACGCCACCGGGGAGCTGTTTTTT; CDR3aa: CASSSPGGHATGELFF
j_gene: TRBJ2-1; v_gene: TRBV7-8; abundance: NA; d_gene: NA; CDR3nt: TGTGCCAGCAGCTTAAGAGCTCAGAATGAGCAGTTCTTC; CDR3aa: CASSLRAQNEQFF
j_gene: TRBJ1-2; v_gene: TRBV20-1; abundance: many; d_gene: NA; CDR3nt: TGCAGTGCTAGTCGACAGGCAGTATTTTATGGCTACACCTTC; CDR3aa: CSASRQAVFYGYTF
j_gene: TRBJ2-1; v_gene: TRBV30; abundance: once; d_gene: NA; CDR3nt: TGTGCCTGGAGTTATTTGGGGGAGAACAATGAGCAGTTCTTC; CDR3aa: CAWSYLGENNEQFF
j_gene: TRBJ2-7; v_gene: TRBV20-1; abundance: many; d_gene: NA; CDR3nt: TGCAGTGCTAGAGAGCCGGGGCGCGGGAACGAGCAGTACTTC; CDR3aa: CSAREPGRGNEQYF
j_gene: TRBJ1-2; v_gene: TRBV29-1; abundance: many; d_gene: NA; CDR3nt: TGCAGCTCGGCAGGGGTATATGGCTACACCTTC; CDR3aa: CSSAGVYGYTF
j_gene: TRBJ2-1; v_gene: TRBV15; abundance: few; d_gene: NA; CDR3nt: TGTGCCACCAGCAGACCGGCTAGCTCCTACAATGAGCAGTTCTTC; CDR3aa: CATSRPASSYNEQFF
j_gene: TRBJ2-3; v_gene: TRBV12-3/TRBV12-4; abundance: few; d_gene: NA; CDR3nt: TGTGCCAGCAGTCTGTGGGGCCATCCAGATACGCAGTATTTT; CDR3aa: CASSLWGHPDTQYF
j_gene: TRBJ2-1; v_gene: TRBV20-1; abundance: many; d_gene: TRBD2; CDR3nt: TGCAGTGCTAGAACTAGCGGGGTCAATGAGCAGTTCTTC; CDR3aa: CSARTSGVNEQFF
j_gene: TRBJ1-1; v_gene: TRBV18; abundance: NA; d_gene: NA; CDR3nt: TGTGCCAGCTCACCAGAAGTGGCAGTTACCACTGAAGCTTTCTTT; CDR3aa: CASSPEVAVTTEAFF
j_gene: TRBJ1-2; v_gene: TRBV4-1; abundance: many; d_gene: NA; CDR3nt: TGCGCCAGCAGCCACCTCGGGGCAACGACTACTGGGGGCTACACCTTC; CDR3aa: CASSHLGATTTGGYTF
j_gene: TRBJ2-1; v_gene: TRBV7-9; abundance: few; d_gene: TRBD2; CDR3nt: TGTGCCAGCAGCTTAGTGATCACTAGCGGAGGGGATGAGCAGTTCTTC; CDR3aa: CASSLVITSGGDEQFF
j_gene: TRBJ1-5; v_gene: TRBV12-3/TRBV12-4; abundance: few; d_gene: TRBD1; CDR3nt: TGTGCCAGCAGGTCCCGACAGGGGGATAGCAATCAGCCCCAGCATTTT; CDR3aa: CASRSRQGDSNQPQHF
j_gene: TRBJ1-2; v_gene: TRBV14; abundance: many; d_gene: NA; CDR3nt: TGTGCCAGCAGCCAAGCGGGGGGCTATGGCTACACCTTC; CDR3aa: CASSQAGGYGYTF
j_gene: TRBJ2-1; v_gene: TRBV7-6; abundance: many; d_gene: NA; CDR3nt: TGTGCCAGCAGCTCGGAACAGGGACTCAGTGAGCAGTTCTTC; CDR3aa: CASSSEQGLSEQFF
j_gene: TRBJ2-5; v_gene: TRBV5-1; abundance: once; d_gene: TRBD2; CDR3nt: TGCGCCATCGATCCGGAGCGGGAGAGAGAGACCCAGTCCTTC; CDR3aa: CAIDPERERETQSF
j_gene: TRBJ1-4; v_gene: TRBV18; abundance: NA; d_gene: NA; CDR3nt: TGTGCCAGCTCACCGTCGGGACACACAAATGAAAAACTGTTTTTT; CDR3aa: CASSPSGHTNEKLFF
j_gene: TRBJ2-1; v_gene: TRBV3-1; abundance: NA; d_gene: NA; CDR3nt: TGTGCCAGCAGCCCTATCCGGGGCCGGCCCTTTATTGAGCAGTTCTTC; CDR3aa: CASSPIRGRPFIEQFF
j_gene: TRBJ2-3; v_gene: TRBV20-1; abundance: many; d_gene: NA; CDR3nt: TGCAGTGCGGTTCTAGTTACAGATACGCAGTATTTT; CDR3aa: CSAVLVTDTQYF
j_gene: TRBJ2-5; v_gene: TRBV7-9; abundance: NA; d_gene: TRBD2; CDR3nt: TGTGCCAGCAGCCCCCTCGCACTAGCGGACCAAGAGACCCAGTACTTC; CDR3aa: CASSPLALADQETQYF
j_gene: TRBJ2-5; v_gene: TRBV7-9; abundance: NA; d_gene: TRBD2; CDR3nt: TGTGCCAGCAGCTTAGGGCGTACTAGCGGGAGTGAAGAGACCCAGTACTTC; CDR3aa: CASSLGRTSGSEETQYF
j_gene: TRBJ1-2; v_gene: TRBV20-1; abundance: many; d_gene: NA; CDR3nt: TGCAGTGCTAGTTGGGGGAACTATGGCTACACCTTC; CDR3aa: CSASWGNYGYTF
j_gene: TRBJ2-7; v_gene: TRBV12-3/TRBV12-4; abundance: NA; d_gene: NA; CDR3nt: TGTGCCAGCAGTTTTTCTCACATCGCCTACGAGCAGTACTTC; CDR3aa: CASSFSHIAYEQYF
j_gene: TRBJ2-1; v_gene: TRBV29-1; abundance: many; d_gene: NA; CDR3nt: TGCAGCGTTTGGGAAAGCTCCTACAATGAGCAGTTCTTC; CDR3aa: CSVWESSYNEQFF
j_gene: TRBJ1-1; v_gene: TRBV7-8; abundance: many; d_gene: TRBD1; CDR3nt: TGTGCCAGCAGCCCTCAACCAGGGGGCATGGACACTGAAGCTTTCTTT; CDR3aa: CASSPQPGGMDTEAFF
j_gene: TRBJ2-3; v_gene: TRBV12-3/TRBV12-4; abundance: many; d_gene: NA; CDR3nt: TGTGCCAGCAGTTTACTGCCCTGGCGCACAGATACGCAGTATTTT; CDR3aa: CASSLLPWRTDTQYF
j_gene: TRBJ2-1; v_gene: TRBV29-1; abundance: many; d_gene: TRBD1; CDR3nt: TGCAGCGTGGCCGACCTAACAGGGGGCGACTACAATGAGCAGTTCTTC; CDR3aa: CSVADLTGGDYNEQFF